This is a list of T cell receptor beta chains from one sample in a study of blood T cell repertoires in COVID-19. Method: immunoSEQ multiplex PCR; TCRdb's copy keeps in-frame clones and lacks some. The table shows about 160,000 clones, with approximately 92% occurring only once. Sequencing was done on a sample of peripheral blood. Receptors originate from a man aged 25-40 years with COVID-19, enrolled during active disease. The CDR3 runs from the conserved cysteine through the conserved F or W. D genes are given only for firm matches. Clone sizes are given selectively: once, few, many, or a class where the clone is expanded.

clone_size j_call d_call v_call cdr3_aa cdr3_nt
few TRBJ2-7 TRBD1 TRBV27 CASSLLQGAYEQYF TGTGCCAGCAGTTTACTACAGGGGGCCTACGAGCAGTACTTC
- TRBJ2-2 TRBD1 TRBV7-8 CASSSGQGNTGELFF TGTGCCAGCAGCTCGGGACAGGGGAACACCGGGGAGCTGTTTTTT
- TRBJ1-5 - TRBV6-2/TRBV6-3 CASSRHESLSNQPQHF TGTGCCAGCAGTCGACACGAGTCTCTTAGCAATCAGCCCCAGCATTTT
- TRBJ2-7 - TRBV21-1 CASKGERTPGIAYEQYF TGTGCCAGCAAGGGGGAACGGACCCCCGGAATAGCCTACGAGCAGTACTTC
- TRBJ2-3 TRBD2 TRBV10-3 CAISEPTMGTSGKTDTQYF TGTGCCATCAGTGAGCCGACAATGGGGACTAGCGGAAAAACAGATACGCAGTATTTT
- TRBJ2-7 TRBD2 TRBV7-2 CASSLIASGRSYEQYF TGTGCCAGCAGCTTAATCGCTAGCGGGAGATCCTACGAGCAGTACTTC
- TRBJ1-1 TRBD1 TRBV11-2 CASSLMGQGGNTEAFF TGTGCCAGCAGCTTAATGGGTCAGGGGGGAAACACTGAAGCTTTCTTT
- TRBJ2-1 TRBD2 TRBV5-1 CASSLVASGAAGGEQFF TGCGCCAGCAGCTTAGTGGCTAGCGGGGCCGCGGGTGGTGAGCAGTTCTTC
- TRBJ2-2 TRBD1 TRBV5-6 CASRPGTGDTGELFF TGTGCCAGCAGACCCGGGACAGGGGACACCGGGGAGCTGTTTTTT
once TRBJ2-3 TRBD2 TRBV2 CASSEGLAGLGDTQYF TGTGCCAGCAGTGAAGGGCTAGCGGGCCTCGGGGATACGCAGTATTTT
- TRBJ1-1 - TRBV18 CASSPNPIARFEAFF TGTGCCAGCTCACCCAATCCGATAGCTAGGTTTGAAGCTTTCTTT
- TRBJ1-1 TRBD1 TRBV3-1/TRBV3-2 CASSQDDRGLTEAFF TGTGCCAGCAGCCAGGATGACAGGGGGCTGACTGAAGCTTTCTTT